One sample yielded the 21 T cell receptor beta chains listed below, sequenced in a study of regulatory T cells in long-lasting Graves disease. The time point here: newly diagnosed GD, antithyroid drugs for less than 3 months. From RNA extracted from PBMCs, the TCR library was made. Researchers made TCR beta libraries by using iRepertoire HTBI primers and running Arm-PCR on CDR3 regions. MiXCR, applied by TCRdb to the multiplex PCR reads, yields one record per CDR3 protein. The table shows roughly 510,000 distinct CDR3 sequences, with roughly 15% occurring only once. The data also belong to a second study, concerning T cells in Graves' hyperthyroidism and ophthalmopathy.

The input for sequencing was peripheral blood mononuclear cells (PBMCs), taken at new diagnosis, from a patient treated with antithyroid drugs. These receptors all come from a man aged 18-30 years with Graves disease.

Remarks on this clonotype: Possible read error: a much larger clone is one base away. The chain uses TRBV27 and TRBJ2-5; D gene uncertain. This CDR3 has 16 residues. Germline assignment: CDR1 MNHEY and CDR2 SMNVEV (reference sequence). Written as DNA, the CDR3 is TGTGCCAGCAGTTTATCGGTACGGAGCGAGGTGGAGACCCAGCACTTC. Translated: CASSLSVRSEVETQHF.

The genes are TRBV27 and TRBJ1-2, with D unclear. The CDR3 totals 15 residues. Germline V gene sequence: CDR1 MNHEY, CDR2 SMNVEV (reference sequence). Trimming took 0 bases from V and 0 from J, leaving 8 bases between them. The CDR3 region is CASSLSPVANYGYTF. The CDR3 region has the DNA TGTGCCAGCAGTTTATCCCCAGTAGCTAACTATGGCTACACCTTC.

With regard to this clonotype: A far larger clone is only one base removed, so a read error is likely. The gene calls are TRBV11-1 and TRBJ2-7; maybe TRBD2 (6 bases). This CDR3 is built from 21 residues. Germline V gene data show CDR1 as SGHAT and CDR2 as FQDESV (reference sequence). V was trimmed by 6 bases and J by 4 bases, leaving 37 bases between them. CDR3: CASSDRKRGGLTGTSPYEQYF. The CDR3 region has the DNA TGTGCCAGCAGTGATAGGAAACGTGGAGGCCTGACCGGGACTTCCCCTTACGAGCAGTACTTC.

In its sample, this clonotype was seen a few times. V gene TRBV27 combines with J gene TRBJ2-3; no clear D gene. CDR3 size: 15 residues. V was trimmed by 10 bases and J by 2 bases, leaving 19 bases between them. The germline CDR1 and CDR2 sequences are MNHEY and SMNVEV (reference sequence). As DNA, the CDR3 is TGTGCCACCCGCCCTCTAGTTGGAACCACAGATACGCAGTATTTT. Protein product: CATRPLVGTTDTQYF.

There are a few counts of this clonotype. The J gene is TRBJ2-1, the V gene TRBV4-1; no reliable D call. V gave up 1 base and J gave up 0 bases, with 13 bases separating them. CDR3 size: 17 residues. The germline V gene has CDR1 MGHRA and CDR2 YSYEKL. Written as DNA, the CDR3 is TGCGCCAGCAGCCAAGCTGAGCTGCTACGCTCCTACAATGAGCAGTTCTTC. It translates to CASSQAELLRSYNEQFF.

V is TRBV3-1 and J is TRBJ1-3; no firm D call. V lost 0 bases to trimming and J lost 2 bases, with 2 bases between them. CDR3 length: 13 amino acids. Germline values: CDR1 LGHDT, CDR2 YNNKEL (reference sequence). This CDR3 is CASSQEPGNTIYF. In DNA, the CDR3 is TGTGCCAGCAGCCAAGAACCTGGAAACACCATATATTTT.

The CDR3 nucleotides are TGTGCCAGCAGCGCCCAACTAGCGGTTCCCTACAATGAGCAGTTCTTC. Amino acid sequence: CASSAQLAVPYNEQFF. V is TRBV9 and J is TRBJ2-1, with 8 bases identical to TRBD2. CDR3 length: 16 amino acids. V was pared by 3 bases and J by 2 bases, with 7 bases of the junction left unmatched. CDR1 is SGDLS, CDR2 YYNGEE, per germline.

The sample holds a few counts of this clonotype. This chain joins TRBV24-1 and TRBJ2-4, with no clear D. In germline, CDR1 is KGHDR, CDR2 SFDVKD. The CDR3 totals 11 residues. V dropped 6 bases and J dropped 9 bases, with 8 bases sitting between them. The CDR3 sequence: CATSFTGIQYF. CDR3 nucleotides: TGTGCCACCAGTTTTACGGGCATTCAGTACTTC.

This clonotype showed up just a few times. The V call is TRBV5-1, the J call TRBJ2-3, with D hard to call. Germline loops: CDR1 SGHRS, CDR2 YFSETQ. The CDR3 is 14 residues long. Trimming shortened V by 4 bases and J by 1 base, and 10 bases separated the two germline ends. CDR3 sequence reads: CASSMRSRTDTQYF. CDR3 DNA sequence: TGCGCCAGCAGCATGAGGTCACGCACAGATACGCAGTATTTT. The full variable domain, its missing parts supplied by reference TRBV5-1 and TRBJ2-3, is KAGVTQTPRYLIKTRGQQVTLSCSPISGHRSVSWYQQTPGQGLQFLFEYFSETQRNKGNFPGRFSGRQFSNSRSEMNVSTLELGDSALYLCASSMRSRTDTQYFGPGTRLTVL.

The CDR3 nucleotides are TGCGCCAGCAGCTTCGAGCTGGTGGAGACCCAGTACTTC. Residues: CASSFELVETQYF. The chain carries TRBV5-1 and TRBJ2-5; D remains ambiguous. The CDR3 is 13 residues long. Trimming pared 2 bases from V and 5 bases from J, leaving 10 bases between. Germline CDR1 is SGHRS and CDR2 is YFSETQ.

This clonotype was counted ten times or more. This chain uses TRBV2 with TRBJ2-2, with 9 bases lining up with TRBD1. With 2 bases clipped from V and 7 bases from J, the junction kept 5 bases outside the gene matches. The CDR3 length is 15 residues. CDR1 and CDR2 from the germline V gene are SNHLY and FYNNEI. The CDR3 nucleotides read TGTGCCAGCAGTGAATCTTGGACAGGGGTCGGGGAGCTGTTTTTT. Its translation: CASSESWTGVGELFF.

This clonotype was found many times. The chain has TRBV29-1 and TRBJ2-7; TRBD2 matches at 7 bases. V lost 1 base and J lost 3; bases outside the gene matches: 3. This CDR3 is 13 amino acids long. The V gene's germline CDR1 is SQVTM and CDR2 ANQGSEA. DNA for the CDR3: TGCAGCGTTGAAGGGGGGGAGGGCTACGAGCAGTACTTC. Its translation is CSVEGGEGYEQYF.

Many counts were recorded for this clonotype. The rearrangement uses TRBV27 and TRBJ2-4; the D gene is possibly TRBD2 (6 bases). This CDR3 has 16 amino acids. Deletions cut 5 bases from V and 1 base from J, with 15 bases between. Germline-derived CDR1 and CDR2 are MNHEY and SMNVEV (reference sequence). CDR3 sequence: CASSPLGGAAKNIQYF. The CDR3 nucleotides read TGTGCCAGCAGTCCCCTGGGGGGAGCCGCCAAAAACATTCAGTACTTC.

This clonotype has a handful of counts. V gene TRBV7-2 combines with J gene TRBJ2-6; TRBD1 might be the D (6 bases). The CDR3 contains 16 residues. The germline V and J ends were trimmed by 5 bases and 1 base, with 12 bases remaining between them. Germline V gene sequence: CDR1 SGHTA, CDR2 FQGNSA. DNA of the CDR3: TGTGCCAGCAGCATAGTAGGGGGATCTGGGGCCAACGTCCTGACTTTC. It codes for CASSIVGGSGANVLTF.

The chain joins TRBV19 to TRBJ2-6; D remains unclear. Germline V lookup: CDR1 LNHDA, CDR2 SQIVND (reference sequence). The CDR3 totals 15 residues. V lost 1 base, J lost 0 bases, and 4 bases lay in between. CDR3 coding DNA: TGTGCCAGTAGTATAGGTCGCTCTGGGGCCAACGTCCTGACTTTC. Translating gives CASSIGRSGANVLTF.

The chain employs TRBV6-1 and TRBJ1-2, with D unclear. V gave up 6 bases and J gave up 8 bases, with 10 bases separating them. Looked up from germline, CDR1 is MNHNS and CDR2 is SASEGT. This CDR3 has 11 amino acids. The DNA of the CDR3 is TGTGCCAGCAGACCAAAACTGGGCTACACCTTC. Translated: CASRPKLGYTF.

This clonotype was counted ten times or more. This sequence joins TRBV3-1 and TRBJ1-2, with D possibly matching TRBD1 (6 bases). This CDR3 is built from 12 residues. Deletions cut 7 bases from V and 7 bases from J, with 13 bases between. Germline values: CDR1 LGHDT, CDR2 YNNKEL (reference sequence). CDR3: CASTSMGAGYTF. In DNA form, the CDR3 reads TGTGCCAGCACCTCCATGGGGGCTGGCTACACCTTC.

This clonotype appeared many times. The chain uses TRBV28 and TRBJ2-7; TRBD1 might be the D (5 bases). CDR1 MDHEN and CDR2 SYDVKM come from the germline V gene. The CDR3 contains 14 residues. V dropped 1 base and J dropped 2 bases, with 9 bases sitting between them. This chain's CDR3 is CASSLSGFTYEQYF. As DNA, the CDR3 is TGTGCCAGCAGTTTATCAGGGTTCACCTACGAGCAGTACTTC. Full variable domain (rest looked up from reference TRBV28 and TRBJ2-7): DVKVTQSSRYLVKRTGEKVFLECVQDMDHENMFWYRQDPGLGLRLIYFSYDVKMKEKGDIPEGYSVSREKKERFSLILESASTNQTSMYLCASSLSGFTYEQYFGPGTRLTVT.

This clonotype has more than one count but fewer than ten. The CDR3 DNA reads TGTGCCAGTAGCGGGGGGCAGACTAGCGGAAAGGCGGGGCCCAATGAGCAGTTCTTC. Its translation: CASSGGQTSGKAGPNEQFF. The V gene is TRBV19, the J gene TRBJ2-1, with TRBD2 matching over 9 bases. V dropped 6 bases and J dropped 6; count of bases not matched to a gene: 21. The CDR3 has 19 residues. Germline CDR1 LNHDA, CDR2 SQIVND (reference sequence).

For this clonotype: Likely a read error: the CDR3 ends without its conserved phenylalanine or tryptophan. The chain links TRBV2 to TRBJ2-3; TRBD2 matches 8 bases. The germline V gene encodes CDR1 SNHLY and CDR2 FYNNEI. The CDR3 contains 17 residues. V lost 5 bases and J lost 0; bases outside the gene matches: 10. The chain's CDR3 is CASSRQTVAGSTDTQYV. The CDR3 coding sequence is TGTGCCAGCAGTCGACAAACCGTAGCGGGGAGCACAGATACGCAGTATGTT.

In its sample, this clonotype was seen many times. J is TRBJ2-7 and V is TRBV12-3 or TRBV12-4, with TRBD2 matching 7 bases. The CDR3 runs to 14 residues. The junction had 12 bases not matched to a gene; V was cut back by 6 bases and J by 7 bases. The CDR3 reads CASSRLRTSGEQYF. The CDR3 nucleotides are TGTGCCAGCAGCCGTCTTAGGACTAGTGGAGAGCAGTACTTC.